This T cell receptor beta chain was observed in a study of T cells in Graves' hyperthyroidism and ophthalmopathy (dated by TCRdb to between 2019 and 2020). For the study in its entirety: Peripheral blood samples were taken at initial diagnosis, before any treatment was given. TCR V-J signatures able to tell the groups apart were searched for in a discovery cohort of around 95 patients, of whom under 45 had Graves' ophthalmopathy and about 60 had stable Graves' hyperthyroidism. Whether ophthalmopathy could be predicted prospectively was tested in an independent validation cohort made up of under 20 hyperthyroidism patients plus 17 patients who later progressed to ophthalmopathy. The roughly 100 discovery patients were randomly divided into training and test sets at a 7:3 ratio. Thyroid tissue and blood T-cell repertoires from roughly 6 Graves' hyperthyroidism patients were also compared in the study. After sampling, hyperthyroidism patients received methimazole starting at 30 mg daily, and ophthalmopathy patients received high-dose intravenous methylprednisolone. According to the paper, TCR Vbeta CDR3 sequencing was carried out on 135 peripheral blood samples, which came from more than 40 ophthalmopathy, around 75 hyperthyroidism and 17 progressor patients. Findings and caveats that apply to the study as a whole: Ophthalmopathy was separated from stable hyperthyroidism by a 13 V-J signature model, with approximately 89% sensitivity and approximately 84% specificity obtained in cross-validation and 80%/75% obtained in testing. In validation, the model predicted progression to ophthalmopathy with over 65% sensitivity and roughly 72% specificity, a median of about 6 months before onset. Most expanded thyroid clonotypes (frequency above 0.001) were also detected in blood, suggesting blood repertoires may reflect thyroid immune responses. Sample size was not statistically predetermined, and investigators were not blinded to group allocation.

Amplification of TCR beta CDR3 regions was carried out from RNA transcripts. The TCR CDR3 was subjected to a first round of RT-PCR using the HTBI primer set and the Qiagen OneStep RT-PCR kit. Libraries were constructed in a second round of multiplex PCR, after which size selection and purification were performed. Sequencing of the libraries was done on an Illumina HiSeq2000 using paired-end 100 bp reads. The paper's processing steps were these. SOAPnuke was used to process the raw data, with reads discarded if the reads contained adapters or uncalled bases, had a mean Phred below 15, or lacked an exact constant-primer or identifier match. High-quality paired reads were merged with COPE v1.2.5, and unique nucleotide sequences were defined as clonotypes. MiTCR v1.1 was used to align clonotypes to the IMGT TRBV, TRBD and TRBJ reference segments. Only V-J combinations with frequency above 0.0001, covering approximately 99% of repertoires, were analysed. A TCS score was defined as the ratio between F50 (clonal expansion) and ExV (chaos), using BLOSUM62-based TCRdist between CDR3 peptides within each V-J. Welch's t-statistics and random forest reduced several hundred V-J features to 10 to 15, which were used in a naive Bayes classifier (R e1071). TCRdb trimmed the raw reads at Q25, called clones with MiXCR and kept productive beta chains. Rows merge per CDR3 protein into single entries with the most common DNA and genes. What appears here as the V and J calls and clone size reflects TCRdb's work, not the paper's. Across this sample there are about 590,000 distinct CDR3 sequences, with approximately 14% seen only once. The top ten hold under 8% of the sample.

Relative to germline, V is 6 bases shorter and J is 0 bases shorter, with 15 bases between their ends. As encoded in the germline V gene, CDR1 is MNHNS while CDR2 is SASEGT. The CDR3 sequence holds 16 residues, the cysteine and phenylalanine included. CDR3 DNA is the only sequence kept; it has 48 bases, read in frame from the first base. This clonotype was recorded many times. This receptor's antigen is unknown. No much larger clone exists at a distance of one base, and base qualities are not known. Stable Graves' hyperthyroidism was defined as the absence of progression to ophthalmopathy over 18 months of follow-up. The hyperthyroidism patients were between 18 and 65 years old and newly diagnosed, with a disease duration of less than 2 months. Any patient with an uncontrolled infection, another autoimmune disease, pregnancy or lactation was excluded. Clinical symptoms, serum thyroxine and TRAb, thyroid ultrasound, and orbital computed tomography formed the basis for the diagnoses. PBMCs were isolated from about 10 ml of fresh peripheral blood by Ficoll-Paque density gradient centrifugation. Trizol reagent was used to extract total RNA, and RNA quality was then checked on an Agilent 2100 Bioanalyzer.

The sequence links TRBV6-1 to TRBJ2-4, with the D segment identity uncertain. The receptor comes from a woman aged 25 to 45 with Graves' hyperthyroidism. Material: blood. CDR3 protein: CASRARGVVAKNIQYF. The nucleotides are TGTGCCAGCAGAGCCCGCGGTGTAGTAGCCAAAAACATTCAGTACTTC.